One sample yielded the 27 T cell receptor beta chains listed below, sequenced in a study of beta chain features in type 1 diabetes. Expressed TCRB transcripts were sequenced, since all the RNA that had been isolated was reverse transcribed. The method was immunoSEQ multiplex PCR; TCRdb's version includes in-frame clones alone and lacks a portion of them. This table holds 30,000 to 45,000 clones, 64% found once. Input material: Tregs from blood. These receptors all come from a woman in her 30s in good health.

The chain couples TRBV2 to TRBJ2-6, with D maybe TRBD1 (5 bases). From germline, CDR1 is SNHLY and CDR2 FYNNEI. V was cut by 8 bases and J by 0 bases, with 11 bases left in between. The CDR3 sequence is 15 residues long. CDR3 region: CASGPDSSGANVLTF. CDR3 DNA: TGTGCCAGCGGACCCGACAGCTCTGGGGCCAACGTCCTGACTTTC. The entire variable domain, with the rest obtained from reference TRBV2 and TRBJ2-6, is as follows: EPEVTQTPSHQVTQMGQEVILRCVPISNHLYFYWYRQILGQKVEFLVSFYNNEISEKSEIFDDQFSVERPDGSNFTLKIRSTKLEDSAMYFCASGPDSSGANVLTFGAGSRLTVL.

This rearrangement joins TRBV9 to TRBJ2-7; TRBD1 might be the D (6 bases). The CDR3 is 15 residues long. V was trimmed by 3 bases and J by 5 bases, leaving 18 bases between them. Germline lookup yields CDR1 SGDLS and CDR2 YYNGEE. The CDR3 sequence: CASSAEPQGYHEQYF. The CDR3 DNA follows: TGTGCCAGCAGCGCCGAGCCCCAGGGGTACCACGAGCAGTACTTC.

The chain employs TRBV18 and TRBJ2-1; 12 bases map to TRBD2. The CDR3 loop spans 16 amino acids. J was trimmed by 5 bases and V by 3 bases; bases with no gene match: 5. Germline V gene data show CDR1 as KGHSH and CDR2 as LQKENI. The CDR3 DNA sequence: TGTGCCAGCTCACCGCGACTAGCGGGAGAACACAATGAGCAGTTCTTC. The encoded protein is CASSPRLAGEHNEQFF.

The rearrangement links TRBV30 to TRBJ1-1; TRBD1 is a possible D gene (5 bases). The ends were cut back, 1 base at V and 4 bases at J, with 13 bases in the middle. The CDR3 runs to 14 residues. Germline V gives CDR1 GTSNPN, CDR2 SVGIG (reference sequence). CDR3 residues: CAWSARGRGTEAFF. CDR3 DNA sequence: TGTGCCTGGAGTGCCCGAGGGAGGGGCACTGAAGCTTTCTTT.

A few counts support this clone. This chain links TRBV2 with TRBJ2-1; TRBD2 matches 7 bases. The CDR3 is made up of 14 amino acids. Germline CDR1 is SNHLY and CDR2 is FYNNEI. With 7 bases clipped from V and 5 bases from J, the junction kept 8 bases outside the gene matches. DNA for the CDR3: TGTGCCAGCACTCGGCGGGAGACCCACAATGAGCAGTTCTTC. It translates to CASTRRETHNEQFF.

This clone showed up just a few times. This chain uses TRBV7-3 with TRBJ2-6, with 8 bases fitting TRBD1. This CDR3 is built from 18 residues. In germline, CDR1 is SGHTA, CDR2 FQGTGA. Germline trimming cut 4 bases from V and 3 bases from J; bases unmatched to any gene: 11. CDR3 nucleotides: TGTGCCAGCAGCTCTCGCCCGCAGGGGGCGGTTGGGGCCAACGTCCTGACTTTC. Protein: CASSSRPQGAVGANVLTF.

The chain has TRBV19 and TRBJ1-1, with a tentative D call TRBD1 (5 bases). V lost 6 bases, J lost 1 base, and 12 bases lay in between. The CDR3 covers 14 residues. The germline CDR1 and CDR2 sequences are LNHDA and SQIVND (reference sequence). In DNA form, the CDR3 reads TGTGCCAGTAGCCCCGGGGGGACGAACACTGAAGCTTTCTTT. Protein: CASSPGGTNTEAFF. Full variable domain (rest looked up from reference TRBV19 and TRBJ1-1): DGGITQSPKYLFRKEGQNVTLSCEQNLNHDAMYWYRQDPGQGLRLIYYSQIVNDFQKGDIAEGYSVSREKKESFPLTVTSAQKNPTAFYLCASSPGGTNTEAFFGQGTRLTVV.

V is TRBV29-1 and J is TRBJ2-1; no definite D call. Per the germline V gene, CDR1 is SQVTM and CDR2 is ANQGSEA. V shed 2 bases and J shed 0 bases, with 14 bases lying between them. The length of the CDR3 is 16 residues. The CDR3 DNA sequence: TGCAGCGTTGAATCGGTTGAGAAGAGCTCCTACAATGAGCAGTTCTTC. Translating it yields CSVESVEKSSYNEQFF.

This clone has only one observation. The chain has TRBV19 and TRBJ2-7, with a tentative D call TRBD1 (7 bases). CDR3 length equals 15 residues. The V end lost 9 bases, the J end lost 1 base, and 19 bases lay between the germline ends. Germline CDR1 reads LNHDA; CDR2 reads SQIVND (reference sequence). The DNA of the CDR3 is TGTGCCAGCTCCTACTCAGGGGGGAAGTCCTACGAGCAGTACTTC. This translates into CASSYSGGKSYEQYF.

V and J are TRBV7-3 and TRBJ2-1, with 9 bases matching TRBD2. Germline loops: CDR1 SGHTA, CDR2 FQGTGA. The CDR3 spans 16 residues. Trimming removed 4 bases from V and 5 bases from J; junction bases left unmatched: 9. The CDR3 DNA reads TGTGCCAGCAGCTGGGTACTTAGCGGGAGAGACAATGAGCAGTTCTTC. This encodes CASSWVLSGRDNEQFF.

CDR3 bases: TGTGCCAGTAGACCACAGGGTTGGAATCAGCCCCAGCATTTT. Protein: CASRPQGWNQPQHF. This rearrangement joins TRBV19 to TRBJ1-5, with D tentatively TRBD1 (6 bases). V was clipped by 6 bases and J by 4 bases, with 13 bases between them. This CDR3 is built from 14 residues. Germline-derived CDR1 and CDR2 are LNHDA and SQIVND (reference sequence).

This clone was seen just once. V gene TRBV25-1 combines with J gene TRBJ2-7, with TRBD1 as a possible D gene (5 bases). The V end lost 0 bases, the J end lost 3 bases, and 15 bases lay between the germline ends. Germline-derived CDR1 and CDR2 are MGHDK and SYGVNS. CDR3 size: 16 residues. CDR3 nucleotides: TGTGCCAGCAGTGAATATTATACAGGACCTCACTACGAGCAGTACTTC. It translates to CASSEYYTGPHYEQYF.

This sequence joins TRBV5-4 and TRBJ1-1; D is possibly TRBD1 (6 bases). Trimming took 4 bases from V and 4 from J, leaving 11 bases between them. CDR3 size: 13 residues. From germline, CDR1 is SGHNT and CDR2 YYREEE (reference sequence). The CDR3 reads CASSQGRITEAFF. The CDR3 region has the DNA TGTGCCAGCAGCCAGGGGCGGATCACTGAAGCTTTCTTT.

In DNA form, the CDR3 reads TGCGCCAGCAGCCAAGGCCGACTAGCGGGAGGGCCGAAAAACATTCAGTACTTC. Protein sequence: CASSQGRLAGGPKNIQYF. The rearrangement uses TRBV4-3 and TRBJ2-4, with TRBD2 identical over 14 bases. The junction had 6 bases not matched to a gene; V was cut back by 1 base and J by 4 bases. The CDR3 totals 18 residues. In germline, CDR1 is LGHNA, CDR2 YSLEER.

This CDR3 reads CASSPFSPKIYNEQFF. CDR3 nucleotide sequence: TGTGCCAGCTCACCTTTTAGCCCCAAAATCTACAATGAGCAGTTCTTC. This chain connects TRBV18 to TRBJ2-1; D unclear. V gave up 3 bases and J gave up 3 bases, with 15 bases separating them. Looked up from germline, CDR1 is KGHSH and CDR2 is LQKENI. This CDR3 is 16 amino acids long. The whole variable domain, remainder taken from reference TRBV18 and TRBJ2-1, is NAGVMQNPRHLVRRRGQEARLRCSPMKGHSHVYWYRQLPEEGLKFMVYLQKENIIDESGMPKERFSAEFPKEGPSILRIQQVVRGDSAAYFCASSPFSPKIYNEQFFGPGTRLTVL.

The rearrangement uses TRBV5-4 and TRBJ2-1; D may correspond to TRBD1 or TRBD2 (6 bases each). Germline CDR1 reads SGHNT; CDR2 reads YYREEE (reference sequence). V was pared by 4 bases and J by 0 bases, with 17 bases between. The CDR3 covers 17 residues. CDR3 sequence reads: CASSVGGQGVSYNEQFF. DNA for the CDR3: TGTGCCAGCAGCGTGGGGGGCCAAGGAGTCTCCTACAATGAGCAGTTCTTC.

The chain links TRBV18 to TRBJ1-5; D ambiguous. V lost 2 bases, J lost 0 bases, and 8 bases lay in between. The CDR3 extends over 15 amino acids. Germline CDR1 KGHSH, CDR2 LQKENI. CDR3 in amino acids: CASSPSTYSNQPQHF. The CDR3 bases are TGTGCCAGCTCACCAAGCACGTATAGCAATCAGCCCCAGCATTTT.

The V call is TRBV28, the J call TRBJ2-7; 15 bases line up with TRBD2. Looked up from germline, CDR1 is MDHEN and CDR2 is SYDVKM. This CDR3 has 18 residues. V shed 6 bases and J 1 base; nucleotides not matched to a gene: 10. CDR3 sequence reads: CASSPRPGLAGGSYEQYF. The CDR3 nucleotides are TGTGCCAGCAGCCCAAGGCCGGGACTAGCGGGAGGTTCCTACGAGCAGTACTTC.

The V gene is TRBV7-8, the J gene TRBJ2-3, with D possibly being TRBD2 (5 bases). Trimming took 2 bases from V and 4 from J, leaving 16 bases between them. The CDR3 extends over 16 amino acids. Germline CDR1 and CDR2: SGHVS and FQNEAQ. The CDR3 sequence: CASSLLLAGWADTQYF. As DNA, the CDR3 is TGTGCCAGCAGCTTACTCCTAGCTGGGTGGGCAGATACGCAGTATTTT.

The rearrangement uses TRBV29-1 and TRBJ2-2, with D perhaps matching TRBD1 (6 bases). Per germline, CDR1 SQVTM and CDR2 ANQGSEA. The CDR3 is 11 residues long. V lost 3 bases, J lost 10 bases, and 9 bases lay in between. CDR3 nucleotide sequence: TGCAGCGTTGAGGGGGCTGAGGAGCTGTTTTTT. This codes for CSVEGAEELFF.

V and J are TRBV13 and TRBJ1-1; D is unclear. The length of the CDR3 is 12 residues. Germline CDR1 PRHDT, CDR2 FYEKMQ (reference sequence). Trimming removed 3 bases from V and 6 bases from J, with 8 bases in between. CDR3 DNA: TGTGCCAGCAGCTTTGAGGGCGCTGAAGCTTTCTTT. This codes for CASSFEGAEAFF.

The chain joins TRBV7-2 to TRBJ2-7; no firm D call. V lost 3 bases and J 1 base, leaving 10 bases between the germline ends. Germline CDR1 SGHTA, CDR2 FQGNSA. The CDR3 has 14 amino acids. The CDR3 sequence is CASSFERSSYEQYF. DNA for the CDR3: TGTGCCAGCAGCTTTGAGCGAAGTTCCTACGAGCAGTACTTC.

The V and J genes are TRBV5-4 and TRBJ2-1, with 9 nucleotides matching TRBD1. J gave up 6 bases and V 7 bases, and 17 bases lay outside the gene matches. Germline-derived CDR1 and CDR2 are SGHNT and YYREEE (reference sequence). This CDR3 is built from 17 residues. In DNA, the CDR3 is TGTGCCAGCCACTTGTCAACCGGGACAGGGCTCGCCAATGAGCAGTTCTTC. It codes for CASHLSTGTGLANEQFF.

This clone was recorded a few times. The V gene is TRBV7-8, the J gene TRBJ2-5; TRBD1 might be the D (5 bases). The CDR3 contains 17 residues. Trimming stripped 4 bases from V and 4 bases from J, with 22 bases between. Germline CDR1 and CDR2: SGHVS and FQNEAQ. The CDR3 loop reads CASSSWGVNINSETQYF. The CDR3 DNA reads as TGTGCCAGCAGCTCCTGGGGCGTTAACATCAACTCAGAGACCCAGTACTTC.

This clone came up once. Other DNA sequences in this sample translate to the same CDR3. CDR3 sequence: CASSPKGRLAGDNEQFF. CDR3 nucleotides: TGTGCCAGTAGTCCCAAGGGGAGGTTAGCGGGAGATAATGAGCAGTTCTTC. V is TRBV19 and J is TRBJ2-1, with TRBD2 matching over 9 bases. Germline lookup yields CDR1 LNHDA and CDR2 SQIVND (reference sequence). The CDR3 consists of 17 residues. Unmatched junction bases numbered 15, after V lost 5 bases and J lost 7 bases. The entire variable domain, with the rest obtained from reference TRBV19 and TRBJ2-1, is as follows: DGGITQSPKYLFRKEGQNVTLSCEQNLNHDAMYWYRQDPGQGLRLIYYSQIVNDFQKGDIAEGYSVSREKKESFPLTVTSAQKNPTAFYLCASSPKGRLAGDNEQFFGPGTRLTVL.

The chain links TRBV5-4 to TRBJ2-1; 8 bases line up with TRBD2. The V segment lost 1 base and the J segment 9 bases; nucleotides outside the gene matches: 9. The CDR3 runs to 15 residues. Per germline, CDR1 SGHNT and CDR2 YYREEE (reference sequence). The CDR3 DNA sequence: TGTGCCAGCAGCTTGTCCCTAGCGGGTACAGGTGAGCAGTTCTTC. It is translated as CASSLSLAGTGEQFF.

This chain links TRBV6-1 with TRBJ1-1; the D is unclear. Germline V gene lookup returns CDR1 MNHNS and CDR2 SASEGT. V was cut by 6 bases and J by 4 bases, with 12 bases left in between. The CDR3 totals 13 residues. CDR3 loop: CASRRKESTEAFF. The CDR3 coding sequence is TGTGCCAGCAGGAGGAAAGAAAGCACTGAAGCTTTCTTT.